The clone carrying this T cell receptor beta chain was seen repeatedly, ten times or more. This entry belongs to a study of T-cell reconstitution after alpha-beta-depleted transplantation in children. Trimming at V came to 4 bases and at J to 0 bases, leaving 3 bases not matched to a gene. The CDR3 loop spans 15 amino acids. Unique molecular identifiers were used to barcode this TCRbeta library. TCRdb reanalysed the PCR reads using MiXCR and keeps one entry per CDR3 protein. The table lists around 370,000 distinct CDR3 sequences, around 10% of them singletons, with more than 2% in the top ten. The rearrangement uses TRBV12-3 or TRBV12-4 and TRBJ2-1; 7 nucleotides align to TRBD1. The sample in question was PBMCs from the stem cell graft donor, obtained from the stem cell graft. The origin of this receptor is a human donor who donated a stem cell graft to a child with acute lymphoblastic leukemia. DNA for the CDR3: TGTGCCAGCAGTTCCACAGGGGCCTCCTACAATGAGCAGTTCTTC. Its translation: CASSSTGASYNEQFF.